The 11 T cell receptor beta chains in this list originate from one sample, sequenced in a study of early T cells in non-severe SARS-CoV-2 infection. Each CDR3 protein is one row after TCRdb ran MiXCR on the 5' RACE reads. The table records over 55,000 distinct CDR3 sequences, roughly a tenth of them present only once. The sequenced sample consisted of whole blood. Source of these receptors: an adult who was a healthcare worker with PCR-confirmed SARS-CoV-2 infection or an uninfected control (not recorded which).

This clonotype was found a few times. The rearrangement joins TRBV6-2 or TRBV6-3 to TRBJ1-1; D call uncertain. Per germline, CDR1 MNHEY and CDR2 SVGEGT. This CDR3 has 16 amino acids. Between the trimmed V and J ends, which lost 1 base and 1 base, there was a span of 13 bases. CDR3 sequence (DNA): TGTGCCAGCAGTTACTTAGTTGCCCGGGGGAACACTGAAGCTTTCTTT. Residues: CASSYLVARGNTEAFF.

This clonotype was counted many times. This chain joins TRBV2 and TRBJ2-7; the match to TRBD1 covers 10 bases. V lost 1 base and J lost 4; bases outside the gene matches: 4. This CDR3 comprises 15 residues. Germline lookup yields CDR1 SNHLY and CDR2 FYNNEI. The chain's CDR3 is CASSEEGQGGYEQYF. In DNA form, the CDR3 reads TGTGCCAGCAGTGAAGAAGGACAGGGGGGTTACGAGCAGTACTTC.

This clonotype showed up many times. The V call is TRBV7-2, the J call TRBJ2-1, with 8 nucleotides matching TRBD1. The germline V gene encodes CDR1 SGHTA and CDR2 FQGNSA. This CDR3 spans 16 amino acids. V lost 5 bases and J lost 3; bases outside the gene matches: 9. CDR3 in amino acids: CASSPNRGTFYNEQFF. The CDR3 DNA is TGTGCCAGCAGCCCAAACAGGGGGACTTTCTACAATGAGCAGTTCTTC.

This clonotype was counted at least ten times. This chain joins TRBV20-1 and TRBJ2-1; 8 bases agree with TRBD2. J was trimmed by 7 bases and V by 2 bases; bases with no gene match: 19. The CDR3 is made up of 18 amino acids. CDR1 and CDR2 from the germline V gene are DFQATT and SNEGSKA (reference sequence). The CDR3 DNA sequence: TGCAGTGCTAGACCTCGCCTTATCGAGCGGGAGCATTTGAATGAGCAGTTCTTC. It yields the protein CSARPRLIEREHLNEQFF.

The CDR3 bases are TGCAGTGCTAGCCCTAGCGGGAGATGGGGCACCGGGGAGCTGTTTTTT. Amino acids: CSASPSGRWGTGELFF. The chain recombines TRBV20-1 with TRBJ2-2; 10 bases map to TRBD2. The CDR3 covers 16 residues. Trimming took 3 bases from V and 4 from J; bases not matched to a gene: 8. Germline CDR1 is DFQATT and CDR2 is SNEGSKA (reference sequence).

This clonotype came up many times. This chain links TRBV6-5 with TRBJ1-1; TRBD1 agrees at 10 bases. The ends lost 6 bases at V and 3 bases at J; junction bases unmatched: 7. Germline values: CDR1 MNHEY, CDR2 SVGAGI. The CDR3 spans 15 residues. CDR3 residues: CASSLPGQGYTEAFF. Written as DNA, the CDR3 is TGTGCCAGCAGCCTACCGGGACAGGGGTACACTGAAGCTTTCTTT.

In this sample, this clonotype turned up a few times. This sequence joins TRBV12-3 or TRBV12-4 and TRBJ2-2; no clear D. Trimming removed 8 bases from V and 9 bases from J, with 16 bases in between. There are 13 residues in the CDR3. CDR3 amino acids: CASSSSENRELFF. CDR3 nucleotides: TGTGCCAGCTCCTCTTCAGAAAACAGGGAGCTGTTTTTT.

The chain carries TRBV28 and TRBJ1-1; the D gene is possibly TRBD1 (6 bases). The length of the CDR3 is 16 residues. Germline V lookup: CDR1 MDHEN, CDR2 SYDVKM. Between the trimmed V and J ends, which lost 2 bases and 7 bases, there was a span of 20 bases. In DNA form, the CDR3 reads TGTGCCAGCAGTTTAGGTTCCCGCGGGGGCCAGAATGAAGCTTTCTTT. It specifies CASSLGSRGGQNEAFF.

In this sample, this clonotype turned up many times. The rearrangement joins TRBV6-1 to TRBJ2-2; TRBD2 agrees at 9 bases. Trimming at V came to 2 bases and at J to 4 bases, leaving 8 bases not matched to a gene. Germline V CDR1 and CDR2: MNHNS, SASEGT. The length of the CDR3 is 17 residues. This CDR3 is CASSEHAGGPGTGELFF. The CDR3, as DNA: TGTGCCAGCAGTGAACATGCGGGAGGGCCGGGCACCGGGGAGCTGTTTTTT.

This clonotype was seen a few times. The V call is TRBV20-1, the J call TRBJ1-5; possibly TRBD1 for D (5 bases). This CDR3 spans 12 amino acids. Germline V CDR1 and CDR2: DFQATT, SNEGSKA (reference sequence). DNA for the CDR3: TGCAGCGGGGGTTTAGGCAATCAGCCCCAGCATTTT. Amino acids: CSGGLGNQPQHF.

This clonotype has only a few counts. The V gene is TRBV12-5, the J gene TRBJ1-5, with TRBD1 matching 8 bases. The CDR3 is made up of 16 amino acids. Germline-derived CDR1 and CDR2 are LGHNT and FRNRAP. After removal of 4 bases from V and 4 bases from J, the junction contained 9 bases not matched to a gene. The CDR3 region has the DNA TGTGCTAGTGGTTCCTACGGACAGGGACAAAATCAGCCCCAGCATTTT. Protein sequence: CASGSYGQGQNQPQHF.